This T cell receptor beta chain derives from a study of T cell repertoires in cytomegalovirus infection. Background on the study: CMV epitopes, recently identified HLA-C-restricted and well-studied HLA-B-restricted, were used. CMV infection and matching HLA type were both indicated by public TCR beta signatures.

TCRdb redid the calling of the reads with MiXCR, one entry per CDR3 protein. The sample includes hundreds of thousands of distinct CDR3 sequences, about 33% seen only once; the top ten take roughly 16%. In this sample, this clonotype turned up a few times. Its specificity is unknown. The CDR3 spans 12 residues. V was clipped by 0 bases and J by 6 bases, with 6 bases between them. CDR1 is SGHNT, CDR2 YENEEA, per germline. Overall study findings and caveats: There were carriers of CMV plus the relevant HLA, and cumulative public TCR beta family frequency identified them. CMV-specific TCR beta clonotypes restricted by HLA-C dominated the ex vivo response.

The sequence was collected from a human donor in good health (CMV status not recorded). Some clones in this sample may be carry-over from other donors' samples. The sample was cultured PBMCs, taken from culture after CMV antigen stimulation. The chain couples TRBV11-3 to TRBJ2-7, with D unresolved. DNA for the CDR3: TGTGCCAGCAGCTTAGACGGGTTCGAGCAGTACGTC. Protein: CASSLDGFEQYV.